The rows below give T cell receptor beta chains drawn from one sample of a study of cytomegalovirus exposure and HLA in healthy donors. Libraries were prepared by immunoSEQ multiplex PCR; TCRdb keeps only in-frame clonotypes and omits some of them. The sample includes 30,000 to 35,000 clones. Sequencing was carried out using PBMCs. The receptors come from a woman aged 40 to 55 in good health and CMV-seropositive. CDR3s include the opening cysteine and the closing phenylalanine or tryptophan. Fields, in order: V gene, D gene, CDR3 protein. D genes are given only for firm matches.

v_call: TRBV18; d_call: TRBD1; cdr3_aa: CASSPRDSGGGANVLTF
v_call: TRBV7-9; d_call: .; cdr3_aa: CASSLSNAHEQYF
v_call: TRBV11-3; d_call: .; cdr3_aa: CASSLAGFSYEQYF
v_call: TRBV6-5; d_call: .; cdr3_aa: CASSYSVRFSYEQYF
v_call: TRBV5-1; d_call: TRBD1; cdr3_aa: CASSLAGTVQEGYTF
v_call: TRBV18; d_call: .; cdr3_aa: CASSPPGTRYEQYF
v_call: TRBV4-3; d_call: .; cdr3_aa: CASSQRRGGQYF
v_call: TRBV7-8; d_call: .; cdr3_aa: CASSFEFTGSPPRYEQYF
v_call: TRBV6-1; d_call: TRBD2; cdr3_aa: CASSVLAGGLGNTGELFF
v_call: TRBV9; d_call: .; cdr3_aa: CASSAQKELRSTYEQYF
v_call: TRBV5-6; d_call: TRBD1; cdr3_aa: CASSLWDRYTEAFF
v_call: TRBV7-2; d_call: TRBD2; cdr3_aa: CASSLALWRTSGRANEQFF
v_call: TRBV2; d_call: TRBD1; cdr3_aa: CASSADRGGPEAFF
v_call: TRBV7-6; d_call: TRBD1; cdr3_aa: CASSSGQDNEKLFF
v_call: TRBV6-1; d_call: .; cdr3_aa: CASSVGGETYEQYF
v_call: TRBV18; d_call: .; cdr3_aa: CASSPGGASEAFF
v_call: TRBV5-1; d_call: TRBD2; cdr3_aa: CASSWGTSDDYEQYF
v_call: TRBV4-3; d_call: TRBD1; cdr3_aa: CASSRRTGGSYEQYF
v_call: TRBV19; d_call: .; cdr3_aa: CASSIVQAPYEQYF
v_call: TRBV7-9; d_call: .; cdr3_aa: CASSLVQGNTEAFF
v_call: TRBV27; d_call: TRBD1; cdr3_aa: CASSPRGQGAREQYF
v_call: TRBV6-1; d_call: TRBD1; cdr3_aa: CASSGYDRALEKLFF
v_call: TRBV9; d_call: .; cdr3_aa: CASSVDNNYGYTF
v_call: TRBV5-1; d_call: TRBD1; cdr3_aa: CASSSIDPGQGYGYTF
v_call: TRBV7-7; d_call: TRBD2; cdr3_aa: CASSLGLANTGELFF
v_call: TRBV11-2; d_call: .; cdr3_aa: CASSWGAYSNQPQHF
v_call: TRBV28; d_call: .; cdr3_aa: CASVDRNTEAFF
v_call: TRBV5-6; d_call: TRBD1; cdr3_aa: CASSFTGGADYGYTF
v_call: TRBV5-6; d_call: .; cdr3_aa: CASSLELAQRVDTQYF
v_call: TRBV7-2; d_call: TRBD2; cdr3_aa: CASSLVGTSVQFF